This T cell receptor (beta chain) was identified in a study of cytomegalovirus exposure and HLA in healthy donors. Study conclusions and caveats: A later analysis reportedly found that, within productive TCRs, an Asian-associated ancestry cluster had fewer N-insertions than the mean observed across the approximately 700 donors.

Points on this clone: Antigen unknown.

It was with 60 Vbeta and 13 Jbeta primers that the PCR ran. Here immunoSEQ multiplex PCR was the method, and the copy in TCRdb shows in-frame clones only, minus some. Of under 150,000 clones listed, 70% to 85% are singletons. Sequencing was done on a sample of PBMCs. This receptor was taken from a boy aged 5-17 years in good health and CMV-seronegative.

The CDR3 protein is CASSLERGPANEQFF. For the CDR3, the DNA is TGTGCCAGCAGCTTAGAGCGGGGGCCGGCCAATGAGCAGTTCTTC. The rearrangement uses TRBV7-2 and TRBJ2-1; 8 positions agree with TRBD2. Per the germline V gene, CDR1 is SGHTA and CDR2 is FQGNSA. Trimming removed 1 base from V and 6 bases from J; junction bases left unmatched: 5. The CDR3 is 15 residues long.